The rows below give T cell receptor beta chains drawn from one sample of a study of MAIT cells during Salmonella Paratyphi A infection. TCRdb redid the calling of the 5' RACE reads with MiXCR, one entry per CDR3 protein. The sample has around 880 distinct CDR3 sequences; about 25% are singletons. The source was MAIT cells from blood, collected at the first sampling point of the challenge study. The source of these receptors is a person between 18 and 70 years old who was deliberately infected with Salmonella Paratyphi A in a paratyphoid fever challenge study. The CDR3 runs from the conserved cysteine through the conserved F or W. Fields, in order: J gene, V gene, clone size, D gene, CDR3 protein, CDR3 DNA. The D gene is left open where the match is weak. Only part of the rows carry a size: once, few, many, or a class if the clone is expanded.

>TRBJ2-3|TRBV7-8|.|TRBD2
CASSLAGYGAGPSTDTQYF
TGTGCCAGCAGCTTAGCTGGGTACGGAGCGGGGCCTAGCACAGATACGCAGTATTTT
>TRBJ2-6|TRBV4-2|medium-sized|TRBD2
CASSQTSGGSGANVLTF
TGTGCCAGCAGCCAGACTAGCGGGGGCTCTGGGGCCAACGTCCTGACTTTC
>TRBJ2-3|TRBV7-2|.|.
CASSLAPSPGGQTPDTQYF
TGTGCCAGCAGCTTAGCTCCATCCCCGGGGGGCCAAACCCCAGATACGCAGTATTTT
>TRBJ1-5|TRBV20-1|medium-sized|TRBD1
CSAQQAGGGNQPQHF
TGCAGTGCCCAGCAGGCAGGGGGCGGCAATCAGCCCCAGCATTTT
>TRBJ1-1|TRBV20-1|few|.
CSAKPTDMNTEAFF
TGCAGTGCTAAACCGACAGATATGAACACTGAAGCTTTCTTT
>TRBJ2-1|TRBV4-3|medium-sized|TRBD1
CASSPGTGGYNEQFF
TGCGCCAGCAGCCCCGGGACAGGGGGCTACAATGAGCAGTTCTTC
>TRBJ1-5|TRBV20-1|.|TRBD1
CSAAPSGQGRNQPQHF
TGCAGTGCTGCACCGTCTGGACAGGGAAGGAATCAGCCCCAGCATTTT
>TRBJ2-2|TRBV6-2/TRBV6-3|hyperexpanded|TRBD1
CASSQLTDRPTGELFF
TGTGCCAGCAGTCAACTCACGGACAGGCCTACCGGGGAGCTGTTTTTT
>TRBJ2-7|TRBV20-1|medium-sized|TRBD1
CSAAPNGQGWPLEQYF
TGCAGTGCAGCCCCAAACGGACAGGGATGGCCTTTAGAGCAGTACTTC
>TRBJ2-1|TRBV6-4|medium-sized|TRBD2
CASSDSTSGSNEQFF
TGTGCCAGCAGTGACTCGACTAGCGGGAGCAATGAGCAGTTCTTC
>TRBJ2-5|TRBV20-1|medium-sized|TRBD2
CSARDLRGGDKETQYF
TGCAGTGCTAGAGATCTGCGGGGGGGGGATAAAGAGACCCAGTACTTC
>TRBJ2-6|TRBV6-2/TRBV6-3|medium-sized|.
CASSWDSGANVLTF
TGTGCCAGCAGTTGGGACTCTGGGGCCAACGTCCTGACTTTC
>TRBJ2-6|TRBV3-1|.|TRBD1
CASTPGQISGANVLTF
TGTGCCAGCACTCCGGGACAGATCTCTGGGGCCAACGTCCTGACTTTC
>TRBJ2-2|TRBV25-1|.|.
CASSEYRDTGELFF
TGTGCCAGCAGTGAATATAGGGACACCGGGGAGCTGTTTTTT
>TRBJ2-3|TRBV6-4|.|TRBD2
CASSPSGGGTDTQYF
TGTGCCAGCAGTCCTAGCGGGGGAGGGACAGATACGCAGTATTTT
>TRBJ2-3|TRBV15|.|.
CATSRGAESTDTQYF
TGTGCCACCAGCAGAGGGGCGGAAAGCACAGATACGCAGTATTTT
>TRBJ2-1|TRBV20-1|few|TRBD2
CSARDLAGGDNEQFF
TGCAGTGCTAGAGATCTAGCGGGAGGGGACAATGAGCAGTTCTTC
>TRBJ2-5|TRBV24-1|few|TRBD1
CATSDLQGDQETQYF
TGTGCCACCAGTGATTTACAGGGGGACCAAGAGACCCAGTACTTC
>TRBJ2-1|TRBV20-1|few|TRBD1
CSARGTDYNEQFF
TGCAGTGCTAGGGGGACAGATTACAATGAGCAGTTCTTC
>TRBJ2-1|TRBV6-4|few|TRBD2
CASSDGTSDYNEQFF
TGTGCCAGCAGTGACGGGACTAGCGACTACAATGAGCAGTTCTTC
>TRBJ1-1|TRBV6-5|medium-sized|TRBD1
CASRGTGLNTEAFF
TGTGCCAGCAGGGGGACAGGTTTGAACACTGAAGCTTTCTTT
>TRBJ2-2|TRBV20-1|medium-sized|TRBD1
CSARTPTGGDTGELFF
TGCAGTGCTAGAACCCCGACAGGGGGGGACACCGGGGAGCTGTTTTTT
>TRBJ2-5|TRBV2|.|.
CASSDGQETQYF
TGTGCCAGCAGTGACGGGCAAGAGACCCAGTACTTC
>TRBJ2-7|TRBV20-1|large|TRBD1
CSAWVDTGTEFSYEQYF
TGCAGTGCATGGGTCGATACCGGGACAGAGTTTTCCTACGAGCAGTACTTC
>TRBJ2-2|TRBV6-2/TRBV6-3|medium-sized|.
CATSTGADTGELFF
TGTGCCACCAGCACGGGGGCAGACACCGGGGAGCTGTTTTTT
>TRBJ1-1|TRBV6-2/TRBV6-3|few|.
CASSWTETNTEAFF
TGTGCCAGCAGTTGGACAGAGACGAACACTGAAGCTTTCTTT
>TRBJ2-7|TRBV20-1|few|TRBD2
CSARPLSGSGDYEQYF
TGCAGTGCTAGACCCCTTAGCGGGAGCGGGGACTACGAGCAGTACTTC
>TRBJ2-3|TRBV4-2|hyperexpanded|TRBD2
CASSQTSGSPDTQYF
TGTGCCAGCAGCCAGACTAGCGGGAGCCCAGATACGCAGTATTTT
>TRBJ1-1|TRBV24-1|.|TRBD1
CATSEGDRGEAFF
TGTGCCACCAGTGAAGGGGACAGGGGCGAAGCTTTCTTT
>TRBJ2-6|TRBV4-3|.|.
CASSQSEAGSGANVLTF
TGCGCCAGCAGCCAGTCGGAGGCGGGGTCTGGGGCCAACGTCCTGACTTTC
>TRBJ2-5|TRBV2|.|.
CASLGRNPDQETQYF
TGTGCCAGCTTGGGGAGAAACCCCGACCAAGAGACCCAGTACTTC